Presented here are 26 T cell receptor beta chains from one specimen sequenced in a study of somatic mutations in cytotoxic T cells in rheumatoid arthritis. Sequenced by immunoSEQ multiplex PCR; TCRdb stores in-frame clones only, minus some. The sample records some 14,000 clones, 70% to 75% being singletons. The specimen sequenced was CD8+ T cells sorted from blood. The receptors originated from an adult with rheumatoid arthritis.

CDR3 nucleotides: TGTGCCAGCAGCGGAAGTCCGGGACAGGGGAACTATGGCTACACCTTC. Translation gives CASSGSPGQGNYGYTF. The J gene is TRBJ1-2, the V gene TRBV5-6; 10 bases are a match to TRBD1. From germline, CDR1 is SGHDT and CDR2 YYEEEE. J was trimmed by 2 bases and V by 4 bases; bases with no gene match: 8. The CDR3 spans 16 residues.

The chain has TRBV9 and TRBJ1-5; D perhaps matches TRBD1 (5 bases). V dropped 3 bases and J dropped 3 bases, with 10 bases sitting between them. Per the germline V gene, CDR1 is SGDLS and CDR2 is YYNGEE. This CDR3 is built from 14 residues. Written as DNA, the CDR3 is TGTGCCAGCAGCGATAAAGGGGCCAATCAGCCCCAGCATTTT. Encoded protein: CASSDKGANQPQHF.

The chain links TRBV29-1 to TRBJ1-2; 8 nucleotides line up with TRBD1. With 6 bases clipped from V and 7 bases from J, the junction kept 7 bases outside the gene matches. CDR3 size: 12 residues. The germline gives CDR1 SQVTM, CDR2 ANQGSEA. CDR3 loop: CSVDTGGGGYTF. The DNA of the CDR3 is TGCAGCGTAGATACAGGGGGAGGTGGCTACACCTTC.

The chain has TRBV5-4 and TRBJ1-1; D not resolved. V was shortened by 6 bases and J by 4 bases, with 10 bases between the two germline ends. The length of the CDR3 is 12 residues. Germline CDR1 and CDR2: SGHNT and YYREEE (reference sequence). CDR3 DNA: TGTGCCAGCACGGGAGGCGGCACTGAAGCTTTCTTT. Protein: CASTGGGTEAFF.

The CDR3, as DNA: TGTGCCAGCAGCTTAGATGGGGGGGATCAGCCCCAGCATTTT. Residues: CASSLDGGDQPQHF. The rearrangement joins TRBV11-2 to TRBJ1-5; perhaps TRBD1 as D (5 bases). Looked up from germline, CDR1 is SGHAT and CDR2 is FQNNGV. Trimming took 0 bases from V and 5 from J, leaving 8 bases between them. The length of the CDR3 is 14 residues.

V is TRBV6-5 and J is TRBJ1-2; D not certain. The CDR3 covers 14 residues. V lost 0 bases and J lost 4, with 9 bases in between. The V gene's germline CDR1 is MNHEY and CDR2 SVGAGI. The CDR3 region is CASSYSISPYGYTF. In nucleotides, the CDR3 is TGTGCCAGCAGTTACTCGATAAGTCCCTATGGCTACACCTTC.

The chain employs TRBV6-6 and TRBJ2-3; TRBD2 aligns across 10 bases. V was clipped by 11 bases and J by 7 bases; unmatched bases: 18. Germline-derived CDR1 and CDR2 are MNHNY and SVGAGI (reference sequence). There are 16 residues in the CDR3. The CDR3 sequence is CASAPEAGGFINTQYF. The CDR3, as DNA: TGTGCCTCCGCTCCGGAAGCGGGAGGGTTCATTAATACGCAGTATTTT.

The chain couples TRBV27 to TRBJ1-1; D is unclear. The CDR3 runs 13 residues. The germline CDR1 and CDR2 sequences are MNHEY and SMNVEV (reference sequence). V dropped 2 bases and J dropped 11 bases, with 15 bases sitting between them. The CDR3 nucleotides are TGTGCCAGCAGTTTAATGGCCTCATCCCGTGCTTTCTTT. It codes for CASSLMASSRAFF.

J is TRBJ2-7 and V is TRBV11-2, with 10 bases identical to TRBD1. V lost 5 bases to trimming and J lost 3 bases; unmatched junction nucleotides: 4. CDR3 length: 14 amino acids. CDR1 and CDR2 from the germline V gene are SGHAT and FQNNGV. The CDR3 spells CASSTGQGDYEQYF. The CDR3 nucleotides are TGTGCCAGCAGCACCGGACAGGGGGACTACGAGCAGTACTTC.

As for this clone: The sample contains more than one DNA sequence encoding this CDR3. The chain joins TRBV28 to TRBJ2-5; a possible D gene is TRBD1 (5 bases). CDR3 length: 14 residues. Trimming removed 6 bases at V and 2 bases at J, with 13 bases between. The germline V gene has CDR1 MDHEN and CDR2 SYDVKM. The CDR3 spells CASSLVPGQETQYF. DNA of the CDR3: TGTGCCAGCAGCTTAGTTCCAGGGCAAGAGACCCAGTACTTC.

V gene TRBV28 combines with J gene TRBJ1-1, with D perhaps matching TRBD1 (5 bases). The ends were cut back, 4 bases at V and 4 bases at J, with 13 bases in the middle. The CDR3 has 14 amino acids. Germline V gene data show CDR1 as MDHEN and CDR2 as SYDVKM. In DNA form, the CDR3 reads TGTGCCAGCAGTTCACCCCGGGGCGGCACTGAAGCTTTCTTT. The encoded protein is CASSSPRGGTEAFF.

This clone was counted only a few times. The chain links TRBV19 to TRBJ1-2; perhaps TRBD1 as D (6 bases). The V end lost 1 base, the J end lost 8 bases, and 17 bases lay between the germline ends. The CDR3 has 15 amino acids. The germline V gene encodes CDR1 LNHDA and CDR2 SQIVND (reference sequence). The CDR3 nucleotides read TGTGCCAGTAGTATAGGTGGGACATCCATTGGAGGCTACACCTTC. Its translation: CASSIGGTSIGGYTF.

This chain uses TRBV4-1 with TRBJ2-7; D possibly matches TRBD1 or TRBD2 (5 bases each). The V gene's germline CDR1 is MGHRA and CDR2 YSYEKL. This CDR3 contains 17 residues. V was clipped by 0 bases and J by 4 bases, with 19 bases between them. CDR3 in DNA: TGCGCCAGCAGCCAAGAACGAGGGGTCGTCTACACATACGAGCAGTACTTC. Its protein product is CASSQERGVVYTYEQYF.

V usage is TRBV5-4 and J usage is TRBJ2-2, with D hard to call. The V end was cut by 5 bases, the J end by 7 bases, with 6 bases between. The CDR3 extends over 11 amino acids. Per the germline V gene, CDR1 is SGHNT and CDR2 is YYREEE (reference sequence). CDR3 region: CASRINGELFF. DNA of the CDR3: TGTGCCAGCAGGATAAACGGGGAGCTGTTTTTT. Full variable domain (outside the CDR3, taken from reference TRBV5-4 and TRBJ2-2): ETGVTQSPTHLIKTRGQQVTLRCSSQSGHNTVSWYQQALGQGPQFIFQYYREEENGRGNFPPRFSGLQFPNYSSELNVNALELDDSALYLCASRINGELFFGEGSRLTVL.

The chain is built from TRBV27 and TRBJ1-6; TRBD1 aligns across 7 bases. CDR3 length: 14 residues. Germline V gene sequence: CDR1 MNHEY, CDR2 SMNVEV (reference sequence). Unmatched junction bases numbered 13, after V lost 7 bases and J lost 13 bases. The CDR3 is CASTLGTAESPLHF. In DNA form, the CDR3 reads TGTGCCAGCACCCTGGGGACAGCGGAGTCGCCCCTCCACTTT.

This clone has just a few counts. V is TRBV7-2 and J is TRBJ1-2, with 7 nucleotides matching TRBD1. Trimming cost V 8 bases and J 4 bases; bases outside gene matches: 4. This CDR3 spans 12 amino acids. Germline CDR1 is SGHTA and CDR2 is FQGNSA. CDR3 in DNA: TGTGCCAGCCGGGGACAGTTCTATGGCTACACCTTC. Amino acid sequence: CASRGQFYGYTF.

The chain combines TRBV4-1 with TRBJ2-3; 10 bases align to TRBD2. V lost 2 bases and J lost 4; bases outside the gene matches: 6. Germline loops: CDR1 MGHRA, CDR2 YSYEKL. CDR3 length: 16 amino acids. CDR3 nucleotide sequence: TGCGCCAGCAGCCAAAATAGCGGGGGGCAGCCAGATACGCAGTATTTT. As protein: CASSQNSGGQPDTQYF.

This chain joins TRBV28 and TRBJ2-5; the D gene is possibly TRBD2 (5 bases). Judging by the DNA end, TRBJ2-7 fits better; the J call may be wrong. CDR3 length equals 11 residues. Germline loops: CDR1 MDHEN, CDR2 SYDVKM. CDR3 nucleotides: TGTGCCAGCAGTCGGGGCTACGAGCAGTACTTC. Residues: CASSRGYEQYF.

Of note for this clone: Other DNA sequences from this sample encode an identical CDR3 as well. CDR3 sequence: CASRPLASSYNEQFF. The CDR3 DNA follows: TGTGCCAGCAGGCCCCTAGCTTCTTCCTACAATGAGCAGTTCTTC. The chain recombines TRBV6-5 with TRBJ2-1; possible D gene TRBD2, 5 bases. The CDR3 totals 15 residues. V was cut by 6 bases and J by 1 base, with 13 bases left in between. Germline V gene data show CDR1 as MNHEY and CDR2 as SVGAGI.

This chain uses TRBV5-1 with TRBJ2-7, with a possible D match to TRBD2 (5 bases). This CDR3 is built from 15 residues. Germline CDR1 SGHRS, CDR2 YFSETQ. Trimming took off 0 bases at V and 2 bases at J, with 12 bases between the two ends. The CDR3 loop is CASSLEQDSTYEQYF. CDR3 DNA: TGCGCCAGCAGCTTGGAGCAGGACTCCACCTACGAGCAGTACTTC.

This clone showed up just a few times. The genes are TRBV4-1 and TRBJ2-7; tentatively, D is TRBD1 (6 bases). Trimming took 4 bases from V and 2 from J, leaving 9 bases between them. The CDR3 extends over 13 amino acids. Germline CDR1 and CDR2: MGHRA and YSYEKL. DNA of the CDR3: TGCGCCAGCAGCCGGACAGTTACCTACGAGCAGTACTTC. It is translated as CASSRTVTYEQYF.

The chain has TRBV7-9 and TRBJ2-7; 13 bases agree with TRBD2. CDR3 size: 16 residues. Germline V CDR1 and CDR2: SEHNR, FQNEAQ (reference sequence). Trimming at V came to 5 bases and at J to 1 base, leaving 5 bases not matched to a gene. CDR3 in DNA: TGTGCCAGCAGCCATTCGACTAGCGGGGGGTCCTACGAGCAGTACTTC. This encodes CASSHSTSGGSYEQYF.

The rearrangement uses TRBV9 and TRBJ2-7; tentative D call: TRBD2 (5 bases). V shed 3 bases and J shed 4 bases, with 5 bases lying between them. CDR1 is SGDLS, CDR2 YYNGEE, per germline. The CDR3 is 11 residues long. CDR3 coding DNA: TGTGCCAGCAGCGCGGGATACGAGCAGTACTTC. Translated, it gives CASSAGYEQYF.

The V call is TRBV28, the J call TRBJ1-4, with 7 bases identical to TRBD1. V lost 4 bases and J lost 8; bases outside the gene matches: 4. The germline V gene has CDR1 MDHEN and CDR2 SYDVKM. This CDR3 contains 13 residues. The CDR3 region has the DNA TGTGCCAGCAGTTGGGACAGAGGAGAAAAACTGTTTTTT. Translating gives CASSWDRGEKLFF.

The genes are TRBV5-8 and TRBJ1-5; D gene unclear. The V and J ends lost 0 bases and 6 bases respectively, with 7 bases between them. The length of the CDR3 is 13 residues. The germline gives CDR1 SGHTS, CDR2 YDEGEE. In nucleotides, the CDR3 is TGTGCCAGCAGCTTGGAGCTTTTTCAGCCCCAGCATTTT. Protein sequence: CASSLELFQPQHF.

V gene TRBV5-4 combines with J gene TRBJ1-1; a possible D gene is TRBD1 (6 bases). CDR3 length: 14 residues. The V end was cut by 3 bases, the J end by 3 bases, with 12 bases between. CDR1 and CDR2 from the germline V gene are SGHNT and YYREEE (reference sequence). The CDR3: CASSSDRGDTEAFF. The CDR3 nucleotides are TGTGCCAGCAGCTCGGACAGAGGGGACACTGAAGCTTTCTTT.